This T cell receptor beta chain stems from a study of regulatory T cells in long-lasting Graves disease. As for the study in general: The criterion for persistent Graves' disease was over 5 years of antithyroid drugs with positive TSH receptor antibodies.

Specified time point: persistent/refractory GD, antithyroid drugs over 5 years with positive TRAb. Construction of the TCR library relied on RNA isolated from PBMCs. Sequencing libraries for TCR beta were prepared with iRepertoire HTBI primers and Arm-PCR of CDR3 regions. TCRdb processed the multiplex PCR reads anew with MiXCR; each CDR3 protein has one entry. The profile covers about 300,000 distinct CDR3 sequences, with under 25% appearing a single time and about 61% taken by the ten largest. The sample holds a few counts of this clonotype. Germline V gene sequence: CDR1 SGHRS, CDR2 YFSETQ. This CDR3 is built from 15 residues. V shed 0 bases and J shed 2 bases, with 6 bases lying between them.

The sample here was peripheral blood mononuclear cells (PBMCs), taken when the disease was refractory, from a patient treated with antithyroid drugs. The clonotype was recovered from a female donor with Graves disease. The chain employs TRBV5-1 and TRBJ2-6; D unclear. CDR3 in amino acids: CASSLVWAGANVLTF. CDR3 DNA sequence: TGCGCCAGCAGCTTGGTATGGGCTGGGGCCAACGTCCTGACTTTC.